These T cell receptor beta chains were read from a single sample in a study of Ad26.COV2.S vaccination and SARS-CoV-2 variants. Data came from immunoSEQ multiplex PCR; TCRdb stores just in-frame clones and leaves some out. In the table there are roughly 320,000 clones, just under 85% of which are singletons. The sample in question was peripheral blood, obtained in a trial of Ad26.COV2.S vaccine versus placebo. These receptors were collected from a person between 18 and 60 years old who received the Ad26.COV2.S COVID-19 vaccine or a placebo. The CDR3 runs from the conserved cysteine through the conserved F or W.

v_call	j_call	cdr3_aa
TRBV6-4	TRBJ2-7	CASREGTARTGEQYF
TRBV11-2	TRBJ2-4	CASRTGYGAKNIQYF
TRBV29-1	TRBJ2-1	CSVEDGMGQGRNEQFF
TRBV3-1/TRBV3-2	TRBJ2-7	CASSQDHHTAPVGEQYF
TRBV5-1	TRBJ2-5	CASTTGQPQETQYF
TRBV5-1	TRBJ1-3	CASKKSDSGNTIYF
TRBV5-8	TRBJ2-1	CASTRWTSGGWREQFF
TRBV7-2	TRBJ2-2	CASRQGTAGELFF
TRBV29-1	TRBJ2-1	CSVAPISYNEQFF
TRBV21-1	TRBJ2-3	CASSRDLPTDTQYF
TRBV10-3	TRBJ1-2	CAISEQTGNYGYTF
TRBV6-5	TRBJ2-3	CASSYSGGASDTQYF
TRBV5-6	TRBJ1-1	CASSLERGFDTEAFF
TRBV11-2	TRBJ2-7	CASSLVDRGHHYEQYF
TRBV7-2	TRBJ2-4	CASSLGLRGPFLYF
TRBV5-1	TRBJ2-7	CASSFGGITYEQYF
TRBV7-3	TRBJ1-2	CASSLSGVGYGYTF
TRBV3-1/TRBV3-2	TRBJ1-4	CASSQDSQGLREKLFF
TRBV28	TRBJ1-3	CASRTFSGNTIYF
TRBV7-6	TRBJ1-3	CASSLALAGGFSGNTIYF
TRBV28	TRBJ1-5	CASSLRGTGGGNQPQHF
TRBV3-1/TRBV3-2	TRBJ1-4	CASSSRDEKLFF
TRBV27	TRBJ2-7	CASSPYRGYEQYF
TRBV6-2/TRBV6-3	TRBJ1-1	CASSSIRTEAFF
TRBV7-9	TRBJ2-7	CASSSNREFYEQYF
TRBV24-1	TRBJ2-3	CATSDWGTTATDTQYF
TRBV12-5	TRBJ1-1	CASGLQGGTEAFF
TRBV4-1	TRBJ2-5	CASSQAGIRETQYF
TRBV15	TRBJ1-5	CATSRDLRTPVPQHF
TRBV27	TRBJ2-1	CASSLTPSYEQFF
TRBV28	TRBJ1-2	CASRRGNNYGYTF
TRBV7-9	TRBJ2-2	CASSSDRGWTGELFF
TRBV7-3	TRBJ2-3	CASSLRLAGGIDTQYF
TRBV18	TRBJ1-1	CATRTQNTEAFF
TRBV4-1	TRBJ1-1	CASSQGEGSTEAFF
TRBV7-2	TRBJ1-2	CASSLGGAAQGYGYTF
TRBV5-1	TRBJ1-4	CASSSGPQEEKLFF
TRBV7-2	TRBJ1-2	CASSTRQGEVGYTF
TRBV6-5	TRBJ1-3	CASRGQFRSGNTIYF
TRBV2	TRBJ1-5	CASSVGSGVNQPQHF
TRBV3-1/TRBV3-2	TRBJ2-5	CASSQGSGGQETQYF
TRBV7-9	TRBJ1-4	CASSLGTGEKLFF
TRBV11-2	TRBJ2-7	CASSTHRGKNSEQYF
TRBV12-3/TRBV12-4	TRBJ2-7	CASSFSVSYEQYF
TRBV24-1	TRBJ1-2	CATSDRRQGGGYTF
TRBV28	TRBJ1-5	CASNRDGNQPQHF
TRBV4-2	TRBJ1-4	CASSQQPTGQDEKLFF
TRBV10-1	TRBJ1-1	CASRRGGQNTEAFF
TRBV6-6	TRBJ1-6	CASSYSLGPYNSPLHF
TRBV5-4	TRBJ2-7	CASSDGPRSAEQYF
TRBV27	TRBJ1-2	CASSPRFDDYGYTF
TRBV11-3	TRBJ2-5	CASTGAGAGETQYF
TRBV4-1	TRBJ2-3	CASSQLGLVTHTQYF
TRBV9	TRBJ2-2	CASSASQGRVGELFF